These 14 T cell receptor beta chains originate from one sample sequenced in a study of cytomegalovirus exposure and HLA in healthy donors. A multiplex PCR was run with 60 Vbeta primers and 13 Jbeta primers. Method: immunoSEQ multiplex PCR; TCRdb's copy keeps in-frame clones and lacks some. The sample carries about 150,000 clones, roughly 10% recorded once. Material: PBMCs. Receptor source: a male donor in good health and CMV-seronegative.

The chain has TRBV5-4 and TRBJ1-1; 9 bases map to TRBD1. CDR1 is SGHNT, CDR2 YYREEE, per germline (reference sequence). The CDR3 totals 16 residues. Trimming cost V 4 bases and J 1 base; bases outside gene matches: 8. The chain's CDR3 is CASSPGTGSRNTEAFF. DNA for the CDR3: TGTGCCAGCAGCCCAGGGACAGGGTCGAGGAACACTGAAGCTTTCTTT. Combining the CDR3 with reference TRBV5-4 and TRBJ1-1 gives the whole variable domain ETGVTQSPTHLIKTRGQQVTLRCSSQSGHNTVSWYQQALGQGPQFIFQYYREEENGRGNFPPRFSGLQFPNYSSELNVNALELDDSALYLCASSPGTGSRNTEAFFGQGTRLTVV.

V and J are TRBV19 and TRBJ1-1; D uncertain. The germline V gene has CDR1 LNHDA and CDR2 SQIVND (reference sequence). The CDR3 is 14 residues long. V lost 5 bases and J 0 bases, leaving 10 bases between the germline ends. CDR3 DNA sequence: TGTGCCAGTAGTGCCCTAGGTTTGAACACTGAAGCTTTCTTT. Its translation: CASSALGLNTEAFF.

CDR3 loop: CASSVAEVYGGQVETQYF. Here the CDR3 DNA reads TGTGCCAGCAGCGTAGCGGAGGTGTATGGAGGTCAAGTAGAGACCCAGTACTTC. The genes are TRBV9 and TRBJ2-5; a possible D gene is TRBD2 (5 bases). Between the trimmed V and J ends, which lost 0 bases and 4 bases, there was a span of 22 bases. The CDR3 totals 18 residues. CDR1 and CDR2 from the germline V gene are SGDLS and YYNGEE.

The sample holds a few counts of this clone. The gene calls are TRBV7-9 and TRBJ1-5; 8 nucleotides line up with TRBD1. The ends lost 6 bases at V and 5 bases at J; junction bases unmatched: 3. Germline assignment: CDR1 SEHNR and CDR2 FQNEAQ (reference sequence). The CDR3 totals 13 residues. The CDR3 bases are TGTGCCAGCAGTTCACAGGGGGATCAGCCCCAGCATTTT. It translates to CASSSQGDQPQHF.

This clone was recorded a few times. This chain uses TRBV2 with TRBJ1-1; 7 positions agree with TRBD1. Trimming removed 6 bases from V and 0 bases from J; junction bases left unmatched: 13. The CDR3 is made up of 17 amino acids. CDR1 and CDR2 (germline): SNHLY, FYNNEI. The CDR3 DNA reads as TGTGCCAGCAGAGTGGACAGGCGAAGGGGGGTGAACACTGAAGCTTTCTTT. This translates into CASRVDRRRGVNTEAFF.

This chain joins TRBV18 and TRBJ1-3; 8 nucleotides line up with TRBD1. This CDR3 has 17 residues. Per germline, CDR1 KGHSH and CDR2 LQKENI. J was trimmed by 5 bases and V by 3 bases; bases with no gene match: 12. DNA for the CDR3: TGTGCCAGCTCACCGTTGTCCCGGACAGGGTACAGAAACACCATATATTTT. Amino acid sequence: CASSPLSRTGYRNTIYF.

The J gene is TRBJ2-7, the V gene TRBV10-3; 7 nucleotides align to TRBD1. The CDR3 runs to 16 residues. Germline V gene lookup returns CDR1 ENHRY and CDR2 SYGVKD. The V and J ends lost 6 bases and 3 bases, in that order; junction bases with no gene match: 14. CDR3 residues: CAISGDSRYTYYEQYF. The CDR3, as DNA: TGTGCCATCAGCGGGGACAGCCGCTACACCTACTACGAGCAGTACTTC.

The gene calls are TRBV27 and TRBJ2-2; D ambiguous. CDR3 length equals 16 residues. Germline lookup yields CDR1 MNHEY and CDR2 SMNVEV (reference sequence). Trimming left V 7 bases short and J 3 bases short, with 18 bases between. The CDR3: CASKGSRGRDTGELFF. The CDR3 nucleotides are TGTGCCAGCAAAGGTTCCCGTGGGCGAGACACCGGGGAGCTGTTTTTT.

The rearrangement uses TRBV19 and TRBJ2-2; 8 nucleotides match TRBD1. Per the germline V gene, CDR1 is LNHDA and CDR2 is SQIVND (reference sequence). The CDR3 is made up of 12 amino acids. J lost 6 bases, V lost 9 bases, and 3 bases had no gene match. In nucleotides, the CDR3 is TGTGCCAGCAGGGGGCTTTCCGGGGAGCTGTTTTTT. As protein: CASRGLSGELFF.

This clone came up a few times. This chain joins TRBV4-3 and TRBJ1-1; 7 nucleotides match TRBD1. CDR1 LGHNA and CDR2 YSLEER come from the germline V gene. The CDR3 is 14 residues long. Trimming took 0 bases from V and 3 from J; bases not matched to a gene: 1. As DNA, the CDR3 is TGCGCCAGCAGCCAAGACAGGGGGGACACTGAAGCTTTCTTT. Protein: CASSQDRGDTEAFF.

This clone was seen a handful of times. This chain links TRBV18 with TRBJ1-4, with TRBD1 matching over 8 bases. J gave up 6 bases and V 6 bases, and 18 bases lay outside the gene matches. This CDR3 spans 18 amino acids. Germline loops: CDR1 KGHSH, CDR2 LQKENI. Written as DNA, the CDR3 is TGTGCCAGCTCGCTTAGAGCCGAGCGGACAGGGCGGGATGAAAAACTGTTTTTT. Translated, it gives CASSLRAERTGRDEKLFF.

This clone occurred a few times. At the DNA level, this CDR3 is encoded by other sequences in the same sample as well. The V and J genes are TRBV11-1 and TRBJ2-5; 7 bases fit TRBD1. Looked up from germline, CDR1 is SGHAT and CDR2 is FQDESV (reference sequence). The V and J ends lost 5 bases and 0 bases, in that order; junction bases with no gene match: 3. This CDR3 is 14 amino acids long. The CDR3 nucleotides are TGTGCCAGCAGCCCCACAGGGGACCAAGAGACCCAGTACTTC. Its translation: CASSPTGDQETQYF.

The rearrangement joins TRBV19 to TRBJ2-7, with 9 bases aligning to TRBD1. The CDR3 extends over 15 amino acids. The junction had 7 bases not matched to a gene; V was cut back by 5 bases and J by 2 bases. Germline V gene lookup returns CDR1 LNHDA and CDR2 SQIVND (reference sequence). The CDR3 is CASSVTGGPTYEQYF. DNA for the CDR3: TGTGCCAGTAGTGTTACAGGGGGCCCAACCTACGAGCAGTACTTC.

This clone has a handful of counts. This chain uses TRBV4-3 with TRBJ2-7; 16 bases align to TRBD2. This CDR3 region has 18 residues. The germline gives CDR1 LGHNA, CDR2 YSLEER. With 3 bases clipped from V and 5 bases from J, the junction kept 10 bases outside the gene matches. CDR3 sequence: CASSQGTSGGAEIHEQYF. CDR3 coding DNA: TGCGCCAGCAGCCAGGGGACTAGCGGGGGGGCCGAGATACACGAGCAGTACTTC.